The 17 T cell receptor beta chains reported below all come from one sample, sequenced in a study of blood T cell repertoires in COVID-19. Method: immunoSEQ multiplex PCR; TCRdb's copy keeps in-frame clones and lacks some. The sample lists about 150,000 clones; 65% to 90% were seen once. The sequenced sample consisted of peripheral blood. The receptor source for this set is a woman aged 55 to 70 with COVID-19, enrolled during active disease.

The rearrangement links TRBV9 to TRBJ2-3, with a possible D match to TRBD1 (6 bases). V lost 2 bases, J lost 8 bases, and 9 bases lay in between. The CDR3 loop spans 12 amino acids. In germline, CDR1 is SGDLS, CDR2 YYNGEE. CDR3 sequence reads: CASSVVRGTQYF. CDR3 in DNA: TGTGCCAGCAGCGTCGTCAGGGGTACGCAGTATTTT.

The chain uses TRBV18 and TRBJ1-5; 9 bases agree with TRBD1. Unmatched junction bases numbered 5, after V lost 2 bases and J lost 6 bases. The CDR3 extends over 15 amino acids. Germline assignment: CDR1 KGHSH and CDR2 LQKENI. DNA for the CDR3: TGTGCCAGCTCACCAGTGGGACAGGGCGGTCAGCCCCAGCATTTT. It is translated as CASSPVGQGGQPQHF.

This chain connects TRBV7-6 to TRBJ2-1; TRBD1 aligns across 9 bases. V shed 5 bases and J 5 bases; nucleotides not matched to a gene: 7. CDR1 SGHVS and CDR2 FNYEAQ come from the germline V gene. The CDR3 has 15 residues. CDR3 nucleotides: TGTGCCAGCAGCCCTCGGGACAGGGCGGACAATGAGCAGTTCTTC. Translation: CASSPRDRADNEQFF.

This rearrangement joins TRBV2 to TRBJ1-1; D call uncertain. Trimming removed 2 bases at V and 6 bases at J, with 10 bases between. CDR1 is SNHLY and CDR2 is FYNNEI in the germline V gene. CDR3 length equals 13 residues. The CDR3 bases are TGTGCCAGCAGTGAACTCCGCGAGGCTGAAGCTTTCTTT. Encoded protein: CASSELREAEAFF.

V usage is TRBV5-1 and J usage is TRBJ1-3; D uncertain. Germline loops: CDR1 SGHRS, CDR2 YFSETQ. The CDR3 extends over 14 amino acids. V was trimmed by 4 bases and J by 2 bases, leaving 10 bases between them. CDR3 DNA: TGCGCCAGCAGCCCCCGAGGAGCTGGAAACACCATATATTTT. The encoded protein is CASSPRGAGNTIYF.

The chain employs TRBV5-1 and TRBJ1-5; D is perhaps TRBD1 (5 bases). Per the germline V gene, CDR1 is SGHRS and CDR2 is YFSETQ. The CDR3 loop spans 14 amino acids. Trimming took 0 bases from V and 6 from J, leaving 10 bases between them. CDR3 coding DNA: TGCGCCAGCAGCTTGGTGGCAGGGTTTCAGCCCCAGCATTTT. Protein product: CASSLVAGFQPQHF.

This clone was detected only a few times. The chain carries TRBV2 and TRBJ2-1; D may be TRBD1 (6 bases). This CDR3 region has 15 residues. Germline values: CDR1 SNHLY, CDR2 FYNNEI. The V gene lost 3 bases and the J gene lost 4 bases, with 13 bases spanning the gap. In nucleotides, the CDR3 is TGTGCCAGCAGTGAGGACAGCAATAAGTACAATGAGCAGTTCTTC. It is translated as CASSEDSNKYNEQFF.

This sequence joins TRBV12-3 or TRBV12-4 and TRBJ1-2, with D possibly TRBD1 on 5 matching bases. The CDR3 has 13 residues. V dropped 6 bases and J dropped 0 bases, with 8 bases sitting between them. The CDR3, as DNA: TGTGCCAGCAGCCGGGGGACTAACTATGGCTACACCTTC. It translates to CASSRGTNYGYTF.

This clone was counted a few times. The V gene is TRBV12-3 or TRBV12-4, the J gene TRBJ1-2; D possibly corresponds to TRBD1 (6 bases). The CDR3 sequence is 13 residues long. The V end lost 6 bases, the J end lost 7 bases, and 15 bases lay between the germline ends. CDR3 coding DNA: TGTGCCAGCAGCGGGGGGCGCGAGGGTGGCTACACCTTC. Amino acids: CASSGGREGGYTF.

This chain links TRBV9 with TRBJ2-1, with D tentatively TRBD2 (5 bases). CDR3 length: 16 amino acids. V lost 0 bases and J lost 4, with 14 bases in between. Germline-derived CDR1 and CDR2 are SGDLS and YYNGEE. The CDR3 reads CASSVVQSGNYNEQFF. The CDR3, as DNA: TGTGCCAGCAGCGTAGTCCAGTCGGGGAATTACAATGAGCAGTTCTTC.

This clone appeared a few times. The J gene is TRBJ1-4, the V gene TRBV4-1, with D tentatively TRBD1 (5 bases). The CDR3 covers 15 residues. Deletions cut 0 bases from V and 8 bases from J, with 13 bases between. Germline CDR1 MGHRA, CDR2 YSYEKL. The CDR3, as DNA: TGCGCCAGCAGCCAAGAAAACAGGCCGGAGGAAAAACTGTTTTTT. Translation: CASSQENRPEEKLFF.

This rearrangement joins TRBV6-6 to TRBJ1-2; 7 nucleotides match TRBD1. From germline, CDR1 is MNHNY and CDR2 SVGAGI (reference sequence). This CDR3 has 15 amino acids. With V trimmed by 5 bases and J by 4 bases, 10 bases remained unmatched. Written as DNA, the CDR3 is TGTGCCAGCAGTCTCCGGGAGGGGGCTATCTATGGCTACACCTTC. Protein product: CASSLREGAIYGYTF.

V is TRBV7-7 and J is TRBJ2-1, with D maybe TRBD2 (6 bases). The CDR3 has 16 residues. Germline V lookup: CDR1 SSHAT, CDR2 FNYEAQ (reference sequence). With 3 bases removed from V and 9 bases from J, the gap between germline ends came to 21 bases. Here the CDR3 DNA reads TGTGCCAGCAGCTTGAGAGCCGGCCAGCGGGTGAGTGAGCAGTTCTTC. Amino acids: CASSLRAGQRVSEQFF.

The chain links TRBV7-9 to TRBJ2-6; no clear D gene. Germline lookup yields CDR1 SEHNR and CDR2 FQNEAQ (reference sequence). The CDR3 is 16 residues long. The V and J ends lost 5 bases and 2 bases respectively, with 13 bases between them. CDR3 bases: TGTGCCAGCAGCCCCCTCCAGGTCGCTGGGGCCAACGTCCTGACTTTC. This sequence encodes CASSPLQVAGANVLTF.

The chain carries TRBV12-3 or TRBV12-4 and TRBJ2-5; 7 bases agree with TRBD2. The CDR3 is 13 residues long. V dropped 1 base and J dropped 4; count of bases not matched to a gene: 0. CDR3: CASSLGLAETQYF. DNA for the CDR3: TGTGCCAGCAGTTTAGGACTAGCAGAGACCCAGTACTTC.

The chain recombines TRBV5-4 with TRBJ1-2; D is possibly TRBD1 (5 bases). The germline gives CDR1 SGHNT, CDR2 YYREEE (reference sequence). V lost 3 bases and J lost 4, with 16 bases in between. The CDR3 has 15 amino acids. The CDR3 DNA is TGTGCCAGCAGCTCTCCCCGGGACGGGGGCTATGGCTACACCTTC. The encoded protein is CASSSPRDGGYGYTF.

This sequence joins TRBV25-1 and TRBJ1-4, with a tentative D call TRBD1 (5 bases). Trimming took off 2 bases at V and 2 bases at J, with 12 bases between the two ends. Germline V gene lookup returns CDR1 MGHDK and CDR2 SYGVNS. The CDR3 extends over 16 amino acids. CDR3: CASSEGGAGTNEKLFF. The CDR3 nucleotides read TGTGCCAGCAGTGAAGGTGGGGCTGGGACTAATGAAAAACTGTTTTTT.